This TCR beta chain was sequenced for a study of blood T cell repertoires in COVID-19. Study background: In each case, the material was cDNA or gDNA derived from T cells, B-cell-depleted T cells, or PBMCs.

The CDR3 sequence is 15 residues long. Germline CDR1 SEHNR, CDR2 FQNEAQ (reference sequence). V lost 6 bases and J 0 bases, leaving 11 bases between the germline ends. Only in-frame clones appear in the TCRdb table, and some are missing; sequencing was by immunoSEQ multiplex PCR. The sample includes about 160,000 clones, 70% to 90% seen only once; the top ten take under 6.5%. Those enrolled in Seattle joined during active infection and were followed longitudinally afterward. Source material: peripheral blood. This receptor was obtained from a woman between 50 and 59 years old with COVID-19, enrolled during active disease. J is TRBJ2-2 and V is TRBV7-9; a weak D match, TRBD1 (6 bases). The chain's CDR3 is CASSWTASNTGELFF. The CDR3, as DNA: TGTGCCAGCAGTTGGACAGCTTCGAACACCGGGGAGCTGTTTTTT.